Listed here are 20 T cell receptor beta chains from one sample, sequenced in a study of identifying expanded T cells in peripheral blood. Measured with immunoSEQ multiplex PCR; TCRdb has only the in-frame clones, and not every one. The sample contains approximately 91,000 clones, about 91% of which appear only once. Sequenced input: blood. The receptors originated from a person between 18 and 75 years old in good health.

This clone came up a few times. The V gene is TRBV19, the J gene TRBJ1-1, with D unclear. This CDR3 has 12 amino acids. Between the trimmed V and J ends, which lost 6 bases and 2 bases, there was a span of 7 bases. CDR1 is LNHDA, CDR2 SQIVND, per germline (reference sequence). The CDR3 region is CASRGVNTEAFF. CDR3 nucleotides: TGTGCCAGTAGAGGTGTCAACACTGAAGCTTTCTTT. Supplemented by reference TRBV19 and TRBJ1-1, the full variable domain reads DGGITQSPKYLFRKEGQNVTLSCEQNLNHDAMYWYRQDPGQGLRLIYYSQIVNDFQKGDIAEGYSVSREKKESFPLTVTSAQKNPTAFYLCASRGVNTEAFFGQGTRLTVV.

The V and J genes are TRBV29-1 and TRBJ1-4, with 7 bases fitting TRBD1. Germline V lookup: CDR1 SQVTM, CDR2 ANQGSEA. V lost 3 bases to trimming and J lost 3 bases; unmatched junction nucleotides: 1. The CDR3 is 13 amino acids. CDR3 nucleotide sequence: TGCAGCGTTGAGGGACAGCCTAATGAAAAACTGTTTTTT. Translated: CSVEGQPNEKLFF.

The V gene is TRBV28, the J gene TRBJ1-1; TRBD1 is a possible D gene (5 bases). CDR1 is MDHEN and CDR2 is SYDVKM in the germline V gene. The CDR3 is 13 residues long. The V and J ends lost 2 bases and 5 bases respectively, with 9 bases between them. This CDR3 is CASSLGWGTEAFF. The CDR3, as DNA: TGTGCCAGCAGTTTAGGGTGGGGGACTGAAGCTTTCTTT.

The chain joins TRBV15 to TRBJ2-7; no clear D. The V end lost 3 bases, the J end lost 0 bases, and 9 bases lay between the germline ends. Germline lookup yields CDR1 LNHNV and CDR2 YYDKDF (reference sequence). This CDR3 has 14 residues. CDR3 loop: CATSRAASSYEQYF. In DNA, the CDR3 is TGTGCCACCAGCAGGGCTGCGAGCTCCTACGAGCAGTACTTC.

The chain recombines TRBV7-2 with TRBJ2-5; 7 bases are a match to TRBD1. The germline CDR1 and CDR2 sequences are SGHTA and FQGNSA. V was pared by 5 bases and J by 5 bases, with 11 bases of the junction left unmatched. This CDR3 contains 15 residues. The CDR3: CASSILTGRVETQYF. CDR3 coding DNA: TGTGCCAGCAGCATTTTGACAGGGCGGGTTGAGACCCAGTACTTC.

A single count supports this clone. This chain links TRBV7-2 with TRBJ2-7, with TRBD2 matching 10 bases. Per germline, CDR1 SGHTA and CDR2 FQGNSA. Germline trimming cut 4 bases from V and 3 bases from J; bases unmatched to any gene: 6. The CDR3 extends over 15 amino acids. CDR3 DNA sequence: TGTGCCAGCAGCTCCTGGAGCGGGGGGGGCTACGAGCAGTACTTC. It is translated as CASSSWSGGGYEQYF. Full variable domain (remainder filled in from reference TRBV7-2 and TRBJ2-7): GAGVSQSPSNKVTEKGKDVELRCDPISGHTALYWYRQSLGQGLEFLIYFQGNSAPDKSGLPSDRFSAERTGGSVSTLTIQRTQQEDSAVYLCASSSWSGGGYEQYFGPGTRLTVT.

V gene TRBV19 combines with J gene TRBJ2-1; D remains ambiguous. Germline assignment: CDR1 LNHDA and CDR2 SQIVND (reference sequence). The CDR3 runs to 11 residues. Between the trimmed V and J ends, which lost 5 bases and 7 bases, there was a span of 6 bases. The CDR3 sequence: CASSRRNEQFF. The CDR3 DNA is TGTGCCAGTAGTCGCCGTAATGAGCAGTTCTTC.

This clone has more than one count but fewer than ten. This sequence joins TRBV28 and TRBJ1-5, with 7 bases fitting TRBD1. There are 15 residues in the CDR3. The junction had 2 bases not matched to a gene; V was cut back by 3 bases and J by 0 bases. Per germline, CDR1 MDHEN and CDR2 SYDVKM. CDR3 loop: CASSFRQGSNQPQHF. CDR3 sequence (DNA): TGTGCCAGCAGTTTTCGACAGGGTAGCAATCAGCCCCAGCATTTT.

The chain employs TRBV30 and TRBJ2-5; D possibly corresponds to TRBD2 (7 bases). V was clipped by 0 bases and J by 5 bases, with 19 bases between them. This CDR3 contains 16 residues. Germline CDR1 reads GTSNPN; CDR2 reads SVGIG (reference sequence). This CDR3 is CAWSVPSRGPGETQYF. CDR3 DNA: TGTGCCTGGAGTGTACCTTCGCGGGGGCCGGGGGAGACCCAGTACTTC.

V and J are TRBV4-1 and TRBJ1-1; the D gene is possibly TRBD1 (5 bases). V lost 5 bases to trimming and J lost 7 bases, with 17 bases between them. Germline loops: CDR1 MGHRA, CDR2 YSYEKL. This CDR3 region has 14 residues. The CDR3 sequence: CASSDWWDGLEAFF. The DNA for the CDR3 is TGCGCCAGCAGCGACTGGTGGGACGGGCTTGAAGCTTTCTTT.

This chain connects TRBV6-5 to TRBJ2-1, with TRBD2 matching over 12 bases. The germline V gene has CDR1 MNHEY and CDR2 SVGAGI. The CDR3 runs to 15 residues. The junction had 4 bases not matched to a gene; V was cut back by 6 bases and J by 4 bases. The CDR3 DNA follows: TGTGCCAGCAGCGACGGGACTAGCGGGTACAATGAGCAGTTCTTC. Translating gives CASSDGTSGYNEQFF.

As DNA, the CDR3 is TGTGCCAGCAGCTCTCGACAGGGAGGGAACACTGAAGCTTTCTTT. Protein: CASSSRQGGNTEAFF. The chain combines TRBV13 with TRBJ1-1, with 7 positions matching TRBD1. The CDR3 has 15 residues. After removal of 4 bases from V and 1 base from J, the junction contained 6 bases not matched to a gene. Germline-derived CDR1 and CDR2 are PRHDT and FYEKMQ (reference sequence).

The J gene is TRBJ2-1, the V gene TRBV25-1; 9 nucleotides agree with TRBD2. Germline V lookup: CDR1 MGHDK, CDR2 SYGVNS. This CDR3 contains 15 residues. V shed 6 bases, J shed 5 bases, and the junction held 8 bases outside the gene matches. The DNA of the CDR3 is TGTGCCAGCAGCGATCTAGCGGGGAGAGACAATGAGCAGTTCTTC. Its translation is CASSDLAGRDNEQFF.

The V call is TRBV18, the J call TRBJ2-2; D is unresolved. Germline V lookup: CDR1 KGHSH, CDR2 LQKENI. This CDR3 is built from 13 residues. Trimming shortened V by 2 bases and J by 8 bases, and 9 bases separated the two germline ends. The CDR3 loop is CASSPWAEGELFF. The CDR3 DNA sequence: TGTGCCAGCTCACCATGGGCCGAGGGGGAGCTGTTTTTT. Looking up the rest from reference TRBV18 and TRBJ2-2 gives the full variable domain: NAGVMQNPRHLVRRRGQEARLRCSPMKGHSHVYWYRQLPEEGLKFMVYLQKENIIDESGMPKERFSAEFPKEGPSILRIQQVVRGDSAAYFCASSPWAEGELFFGEGSRLTVL.

The chain uses TRBV19 and TRBJ1-5; D is ambiguous. Germline V CDR1 and CDR2: LNHDA, SQIVND (reference sequence). There are 15 residues in the CDR3. V was cut by 1 base and J by 0 bases, with 7 bases left in between. CDR3 in amino acids: CASSIVGNSNQPQHF. In DNA form, the CDR3 reads TGTGCCAGTAGTATAGTGGGCAATAGCAATCAGCCCCAGCATTTT.

The chain employs TRBV6-5 and TRBJ1-4; D gene uncertain. Per germline, CDR1 MNHEY and CDR2 SVGAGI. CDR3 size: 15 residues. Trimming removed 6 bases from V and 10 bases from J, with 21 bases in between. DNA for the CDR3: TGTGCCAGCAGCCCCGTGCGGGATCCGTTGGGAAAACTGTTTTTT. Translation gives CASSPVRDPLGKLFF.

This chain links TRBV18 with TRBJ2-1, with TRBD1 identical over 12 bases. The CDR3 spans 15 residues. CDR1 and CDR2 from the germline V gene are KGHSH and LQKENI. V was clipped by 6 bases and J by 6 bases; unmatched bases: 6. CDR3 in amino acids: CASSPGTGGRNEQFF. The DNA of the CDR3 is TGTGCCAGCTCCCCCGGGACAGGGGGCCGCAATGAGCAGTTCTTC.

J is TRBJ1-1 and V is TRBV19, with a possible D match to TRBD1 (5 bases). Trimming stripped 7 bases from V and 5 bases from J, with 11 bases between. The germline gives CDR1 LNHDA, CDR2 SQIVND (reference sequence). The CDR3 spans 12 residues. The CDR3 bases are TGTGCCAGTACTAGTGGGGGAACTGAAGCTTTCTTT. Protein: CASTSGGTEAFF.

The V and J genes are TRBV19 and TRBJ2-7; tentatively, D is TRBD1 (6 bases). V was shortened by 6 bases and J by 5 bases, with 20 bases between the two germline ends. CDR1 is LNHDA, CDR2 SQIVND, per germline (reference sequence). The CDR3 contains 15 residues. The CDR3 coding sequence is TGTGCCAGTAGCGAGACCGGGACATCTTTCCACGAGCAGTACTTC. Translated, it gives CASSETGTSFHEQYF.

The chain couples TRBV6-6 to TRBJ1-5; D gene ambiguous. CDR1 is MNHNY and CDR2 is SVGAGI in the germline V gene (reference sequence). V was cut by 2 bases and J by 6 bases, with 14 bases left in between. The CDR3 totals 15 residues. The CDR3 loop is CASSYGPPSGQPQHF. For the CDR3, the DNA is TGTGCCAGCAGTTACGGCCCACCGAGCGGTCAGCCCCAGCATTTT.